The T cell receptor beta chain described here comes from a study of T-cell reconstitution after alpha-beta-depleted transplantation in children. Study-level results: Diversity of TCRbeta at day 60 was high in some patients, arising from surviving recipient T cells and thymic progenitors. Where alpha-beta T cells came from about two months after transplant was reportedly several hundred expanded graft clones. Counts and diversity of T cells one year after transplant came mostly from newly produced T cells.

As regards this clonotype: Its specificity is not known.

Unique molecular identifiers tagged the TCRbeta library. TCRdb re-called the PCR reads with MiXCR, one entry per CDR3 protein. The data show about 300,000 distinct CDR3 sequences, approximately 7.3% seen once. This sequence was found in a female patient between 2 and 15 years old who had a stem cell transplant for Fanconi anemia, so the T cells may come from the graft donor. This specimen consisted of peripheral blood, obtained 360 days after TCRalphabeta/CD19-depleted stem cell transplant.

The CDR3 nucleotides are TGTGCCAGCAGGATAGCCAGGGCGGACGAAAAACTGTTTTTT. The encoded protein is CASRIARADEKLFF. The rearrangement links TRBV12-3 or TRBV12-4 to TRBJ1-4; perhaps TRBD1 as D (5 bases). The CDR3 totals 14 residues. The V end was cut by 6 bases, the J end by 8 bases, with 16 bases between.